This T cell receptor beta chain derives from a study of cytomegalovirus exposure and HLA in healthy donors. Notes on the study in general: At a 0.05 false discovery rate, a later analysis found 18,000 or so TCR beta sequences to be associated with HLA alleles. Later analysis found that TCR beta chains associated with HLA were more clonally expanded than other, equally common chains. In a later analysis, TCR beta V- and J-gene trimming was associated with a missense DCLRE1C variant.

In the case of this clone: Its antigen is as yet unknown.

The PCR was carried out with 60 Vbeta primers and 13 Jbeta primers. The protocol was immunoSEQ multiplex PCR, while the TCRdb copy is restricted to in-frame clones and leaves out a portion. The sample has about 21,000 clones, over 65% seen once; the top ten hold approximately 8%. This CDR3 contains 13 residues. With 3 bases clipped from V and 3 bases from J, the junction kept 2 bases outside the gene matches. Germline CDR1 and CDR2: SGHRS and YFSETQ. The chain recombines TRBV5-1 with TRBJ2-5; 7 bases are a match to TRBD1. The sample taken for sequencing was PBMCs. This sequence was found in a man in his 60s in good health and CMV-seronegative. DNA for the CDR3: TGCGCCAGCAGCTCGGGACAGAAAGAGACCCAGTACTTC. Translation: CASSSGQKETQYF.